These 27 T cell receptor beta chains were sequenced from one sample in a study of PD-1 blockade in classical Hodgkin lymphoma (TCRdb year 2020). Receptors were amplified or captured by the immunoSEQ multiplex PCR assay. Sourced from immuneACCESS, this table was stored by TCRdb with only in-frame sequences that have V and J called. A share of the clones is absent; for the studies checked, an unresolved V gene accounts for under half, and the remainder has no known explanation. Here the sample has under 15,000 clones; roughly 83% occur a single time. More than 0.85% of the sample goes to the ten largest clones. The sample's time point label, in plain terms: cycle 4 day 1 (C4D1), after 6 weeks of nivolumab. Every trial patient had relapsed after autologous stem cell transplantation, and cohorts A, B and C differed in prior brentuximab vedotin exposure. Magnetic negative selection with a Miltenyi CD4+ T cell isolation kit was used to purify CD4+ T cells from thawed PBMCs.

Sequencing was performed on CD4+ T cells from blood, taken before the fourth cycle of nivolumab. These TCRs come from a human donor with classical Hodgkin lymphoma.

The J gene is TRBJ2-5, the V gene TRBV5-6; D is uncertain. Germline V gene lookup returns CDR1 SGHDT and CDR2 YYEEEE. The CDR3 covers 12 residues. V was shortened by 1 base and J by 1 base, with 2 bases between the two germline ends. This chain's CDR3 is CASSLTQETQYF. The CDR3, as DNA: TGTGCCAGCAGCTTGACCCAAGAGACCCAGTACTTC.

The sample holds one count of this clone. The V and J genes are TRBV5-4 and TRBJ1-1; no clear D. CDR1 and CDR2 from the germline V gene are SGHNT and YYREEE (reference sequence). Trimming took off 2 bases at V and 8 bases at J, with 10 bases between the two ends. This CDR3 spans 12 amino acids. As DNA, the CDR3 is TGTGCCAGCAGCTTCCCTGGGAACGAAGCTTTCTTT. Residues: CASSFPGNEAFF.

The table lists this clone with a few counts. The V gene is TRBV5-4, the J gene TRBJ1-2; D is possibly TRBD1 (5 bases). Germline CDR1 and CDR2: SGHNT and YYREEE (reference sequence). The germline V and J ends were trimmed by 4 bases and 2 bases, with 9 bases remaining between them. The CDR3 contains 13 residues. The CDR3 DNA follows: TGTGCCAGCAGCCCCAGGGAGAACTATGGCTACACCTTC. Translation: CASSPRENYGYTF.

The gene calls are TRBV5-4 and TRBJ2-6; 9 bases map to TRBD2. Looked up from germline, CDR1 is SGHNT and CDR2 is YYREEE (reference sequence). Trimming at V came to 1 base and at J to 0 bases, leaving 2 bases not matched to a gene. This CDR3 is 17 amino acids long. The DNA for the CDR3 is TGTGCCAGCAGCTTGCGACTAGCGGACTCTGGGGCCAACGTCCTGACTTTC. Its translation: CASSLRLADSGANVLTF.

The V and J genes are TRBV6-6 and TRBJ2-7, with D uncertain. The CDR3 consists of 13 residues. CDR1 and CDR2 from the germline V gene are MNHNY and SVGAGI (reference sequence). The V and J ends lost 0 bases and 7 bases respectively, with 10 bases between them. The CDR3 sequence: CASSYSVGGEQYF. CDR3 DNA sequence: TGTGCCAGCAGTTACTCGGTTGGCGGAGAGCAGTACTTC.

The chain has TRBV29-1 and TRBJ1-4; D is uncertain. V was shortened by 4 bases and J by 5 bases, with 2 bases between the two germline ends. In germline, CDR1 is SQVTM, CDR2 ANQGSEA. This CDR3 has 10 residues. DNA for the CDR3: TGCAGCGTTGGGAATGAAAAACTGTTTTTT. Protein: CSVGNEKLFF.

The chain carries TRBV7-9 and TRBJ2-5, with 10 nucleotides matching TRBD2. The germline gives CDR1 SEHNR, CDR2 FQNEAQ (reference sequence). V lost 2 bases, J lost 7 bases, and 4 bases stayed unmatched. The CDR3 runs to 14 residues. This CDR3 is CASSLSSGRGTQYF. In nucleotides, the CDR3 is TGTGCCAGCAGCTTATCTAGCGGGAGAGGGACCCAGTACTTC. Variable domain in full (rest from reference TRBV7-9 and TRBJ2-5): DTGVSQNPRHKITKRGQNVTFRCDPISEHNRLYWYRQTLGQGPEFLTYFQNEAQLEKSRLLSDRFSAERPKGSFSTLEIQRTEQGDSAMYLCASSLSSGRGTQYFGPGTRLLVL.

The count of this clone is one. V gene TRBV27 combines with J gene TRBJ2-1; a possible D gene is TRBD2 (6 bases). The CDR3 is 16 amino acids. The V gene's germline CDR1 is MNHEY and CDR2 SMNVEV (reference sequence). V was trimmed by 7 bases and J by 2 bases, leaving 18 bases between them. The DNA of the CDR3 is TGTGCCAGCACCCCTCTGGGGGGAATGGCCTACAATGAGCAGTTCTTC. Translation gives CASTPLGGMAYNEQFF.

The chain has TRBV4-3 and TRBJ2-3, with 9 bases fitting TRBD2. CDR1 is LGHNA and CDR2 is YSLEER in the germline V gene. V lost 4 bases and J lost 3; bases outside the gene matches: 8. This CDR3 has 16 amino acids. Written as DNA, the CDR3 is TGCGCCAGCAGCCTCCGGGCGGGGGGGCCTACAGATACGCAGTATTTT. As protein: CASSLRAGGPTDTQYF.

V usage is TRBV5-6 and J usage is TRBJ1-4; the D gene is possibly TRBD1 (6 bases). Germline CDR1 reads SGHDT; CDR2 reads YYEEEE. Trimming took off 5 bases at V and 4 bases at J, with 9 bases between the two ends. The CDR3 has 13 amino acids. CDR3 in amino acids: CASRRGVNEKLFF. DNA of the CDR3: TGTGCCAGCAGGAGGGGGGTTAATGAAAAACTGTTTTTT.

This sequence joins TRBV5-6 and TRBJ2-5; 7 nucleotides line up with TRBD1. V trimming: 5 bases; J trimming: 5 bases; junction bases outside the gene matches: 12. This CDR3 region has 15 residues. Germline V gene sequence: CDR1 SGHDT, CDR2 YYEEEE. CDR3 in amino acids: CASRHRGPVVETQYF. CDR3 in DNA: TGTGCCAGCAGACACAGGGGCCCCGTGGTGGAGACCCAGTACTTC.

The rearrangement uses TRBV7-9 and TRBJ2-2; D is unresolved. Germline V CDR1 and CDR2: SEHNR, FQNEAQ (reference sequence). V was trimmed by 2 bases and J by 3 bases, leaving 10 bases between them. CDR3 size: 15 residues. The CDR3 reads CASSLRRADTGELFF. The DNA for the CDR3 is TGTGCCAGCAGCTTAAGAAGGGCGGACACCGGGGAGCTGTTTTTT.

The V and J genes are TRBV15 and TRBJ1-2, with 8 nucleotides matching TRBD1. V was clipped by 2 bases and J by 1 base; unmatched bases: 6. CDR3 length: 16 residues. Germline V CDR1 and CDR2: LNHNV, YYDKDF (reference sequence). The CDR3 DNA sequence: TGTGCCACCAGCAGATACCCAGGGGGCCTTAACTATGGCTACACCTTC. It is translated as CATSRYPGGLNYGYTF.

The chain joins TRBV7-2 to TRBJ2-7; the D call may be TRBD1 or TRBD2 (6 bases each). Trimming stripped 7 bases from V and 2 bases from J, with 18 bases between. Germline V gives CDR1 SGHTA, CDR2 FQGNSA. The CDR3 covers 15 residues. The CDR3 spells CASTRGGGDTYEQYF. The CDR3 bases are TGTGCCAGCACCCGAGGAGGGGGAGACACCTACGAGCAGTACTTC.

V and J are TRBV5-1 and TRBJ1-4, with D unresolved. Trimming took 0 bases from V and 5 from J, leaving 11 bases between them. This CDR3 has 15 amino acids. Germline V gene sequence: CDR1 SGHRS, CDR2 YFSETQ. This CDR3 is CASSLAGQINEKLFF. CDR3 sequence (DNA): TGCGCCAGCAGCTTGGCCGGGCAGATCAATGAAAAACTGTTTTTT.

The chain combines TRBV18 with TRBJ1-4; D is perhaps TRBD1 (6 bases). Germline values: CDR1 KGHSH, CDR2 LQKENI. The CDR3 is made up of 14 amino acids. V lost 5 bases, J lost 6 bases, and 13 bases lay in between. The CDR3 DNA sequence: TGTGCCAGCTCATCCCAGGGGACCCATGAAAAACTGTTTTTT. It translates to CASSSQGTHEKLFF.

DNA for the CDR3: TGTGCCTTGACTAGCGGGGGGGGAGGGCAGTACTTC. Its protein product is CALTSGGGGQYF. The chain carries TRBV30 and TRBJ2-7; 14 nucleotides agree with TRBD2. Per the germline V gene, CDR1 is GTSNPN and CDR2 is SVGIG (reference sequence). This CDR3 has 12 amino acids. Unmatched junction bases numbered 5, after V lost 7 bases and J lost 9 bases. Based on the CDR3 plus reference TRBV30 and TRBJ2-7, the full variable domain is SQTIHQWPATLVQPVGSPLSLECTVEGTSNPNLYWYRQAAGRGLQLLFYSVGIGQISSEVPQNLSASRPQDRQFILSSKKLLLSDSGFYLCALTSGGGGQYFGPGTRLTVT.

The rearrangement links TRBV4-3 to TRBJ1-6; D may be TRBD1 (5 bases). Germline V gene data show CDR1 as LGHNA and CDR2 as YSLEER. The CDR3 length is 14 residues. V lost 3 bases and J lost 9, with 12 bases in between. This chain's CDR3 is CASSHDRGISPLHF. The CDR3 nucleotides read TGCGCCAGCAGCCACGACCGGGGGATTTCACCCCTCCACTTT.

The chain carries TRBV7-9 and TRBJ2-2, with D perhaps matching TRBD1 (5 bases). This CDR3 has 14 amino acids. Germline V gene sequence: CDR1 SEHNR, CDR2 FQNEAQ (reference sequence). Trimming removed 2 bases at V and 3 bases at J, with 7 bases between. In DNA form, the CDR3 reads TGTGCCAGCAGCTTAAGACAGTACACCGGGGAGCTGTTTTTT. Its protein is CASSLRQYTGELFF.

This clone turned up a few times. This chain connects TRBV7-9 to TRBJ1-2, with D hard to call. Germline V gene lookup returns CDR1 SEHNR and CDR2 FQNEAQ (reference sequence). The CDR3 runs 11 residues. V shed 5 bases and J shed 5 bases, with 6 bases lying between them. The CDR3 coding sequence is TGTGCCAGCAGCCCTCTTTATGGCTACACCTTC. Translated: CASSPLYGYTF.

In nucleotides, the CDR3 is TGTGCCAGCAGCTTATACGGGGCCGGGCAGTTCTTC. Translated, it gives CASSLYGAGQFF. The chain is built from TRBV7-8 and TRBJ2-1; tentatively, D is TRBD1 or TRBD2 (5 bases each). The CDR3 has 12 residues. CDR1 and CDR2 (germline): SGHVS, FQNEAQ. V lost 2 bases and J lost 12, with 11 bases in between.

The chain has TRBV10-3 and TRBJ2-5; D tentatively reads TRBD1 or TRBD2 (6 bases each). The ends were cut back, 6 bases at V and 5 bases at J, with 19 bases in the middle. Germline lookup yields CDR1 ENHRY and CDR2 SYGVKD. There are 15 residues in the CDR3. The CDR3 loop reads CAISRIGGREETQYF. The CDR3 bases are TGTGCCATCAGCCGAATTGGGGGCCGGGAGGAGACCCAGTACTTC.

The chain links TRBV27 to TRBJ1-4; D perhaps matches TRBD1 (5 bases). The CDR3 length is 15 residues. The germline CDR1 and CDR2 sequences are MNHEY and SMNVEV (reference sequence). Trimming removed 5 bases from V and 7 bases from J, with 17 bases in between. In DNA form, the CDR3 reads TGTGCCAGCAGTACCTCCTCAGGGACTGTTGAAAAACTGTTTTTT. The encoded protein is CASSTSSGTVEKLFF. The full variable domain, completed using reference TRBV27 and TRBJ1-4, is EAQVTQNPRYLITVTGKKLTVTCSQNMNHEYMSWYRQDPGLGLRQIYYSMNVEVTDKGDVPEGYKVSRKEKRNFPLILESPSPNQTSLYFCASSTSSGTVEKLFFGSGTQLSVL.

The chain recombines TRBV5-4 with TRBJ2-2, with 7 bases identical to TRBD1. This CDR3 spans 15 amino acids. The germline gives CDR1 SGHNT, CDR2 YYREEE (reference sequence). Losses at the gene ends were 2 bases for V and 0 bases for J; bases not matched to a gene: 1. This chain's CDR3 is CASSLQGPNTGELFF. DNA of the CDR3: TGTGCCAGCAGCTTACAGGGGCCGAACACCGGGGAGCTGTTTTTT.

The chain recombines TRBV10-3 with TRBJ2-5, with unresolved D. The CDR3 length is 12 residues. Germline CDR1 is ENHRY and CDR2 is SYGVKD. V was shortened by 3 bases and J by 5 bases, with 7 bases between the two germline ends. The CDR3 coding sequence is TGTGCCATCAGTGAAATGTCGGAGACCCAGTACTTC. It specifies CAISEMSETQYF.

The chain employs TRBV28 and TRBJ1-1; 9 bases fit TRBD1. There are 15 residues in the CDR3. With V trimmed by 5 bases and J by 5 bases, 9 bases remained unmatched. The germline V gene has CDR1 MDHEN and CDR2 SYDVKM. The CDR3 protein is CASSLQGARRTEAFF. DNA of the CDR3: TGTGCCAGCAGTCTACAGGGGGCTCGAAGGACTGAAGCTTTCTTT.

The chain uses TRBV5-1 and TRBJ2-5; 8 nucleotides agree with TRBD2. Germline V gene data show CDR1 as SGHRS and CDR2 as YFSETQ. The ends lost 2 bases at V and 3 bases at J; junction bases unmatched: 3. This CDR3 is built from 14 residues. DNA of the CDR3: TGCGCCAGCAGCTTTCTTAGCGGGGAAGAGACCCAGTACTTC. Protein sequence: CASSFLSGEETQYF.